This TCR beta chain stems from a study of OX40 agonist ivuxolimab in advanced cancers. Findings and limits, study-wide: CD8+ T cells showed, on average, more clonal expansion than CD4+ cells.

The CDR3 runs to 15 residues. V lost 2 bases and J lost 0; bases outside the gene matches: 3. Germline V gene sequence: CDR1 SGHRS, CDR2 YFSETQ. As regards this clone: Its antigen is still unknown.

Clones were sequenced by immunoSEQ multiplex PCR, and TCRdb holds only the in-frame ones, with some missing. The sample carries 100,000 or so clones, 90% recorded once. The gene calls are TRBV5-1 and TRBJ2-3; 7 bases align to TRBD2. Specimen: CD4+ or CD8+ T cells sorted from blood, collected in a trial of the OX40 agonist ivuxolimab. The origin of this receptor is an adult with an advanced solid tumor such as melanoma, head and neck, liver or kidney cancer. Here the CDR3 reads CASSFTSASTDTQYF. The DNA for the CDR3 is TGCGCCAGCAGCTTCACTAGCGCTAGCACAGATACGCAGTATTTT.